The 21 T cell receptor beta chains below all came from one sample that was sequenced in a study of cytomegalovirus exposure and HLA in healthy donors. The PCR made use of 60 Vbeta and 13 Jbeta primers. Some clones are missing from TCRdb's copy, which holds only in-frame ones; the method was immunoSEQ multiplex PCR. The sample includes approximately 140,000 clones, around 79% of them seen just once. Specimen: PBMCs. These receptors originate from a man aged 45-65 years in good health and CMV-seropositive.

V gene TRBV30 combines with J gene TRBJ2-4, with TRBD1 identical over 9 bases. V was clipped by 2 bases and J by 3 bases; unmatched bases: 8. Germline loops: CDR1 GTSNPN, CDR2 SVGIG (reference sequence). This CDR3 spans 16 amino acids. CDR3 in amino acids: CAWSKGQGLIKNIQYF. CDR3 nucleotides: TGTGCCTGGAGTAAGGGACAGGGATTGATCAAAAACATTCAGTACTTC.

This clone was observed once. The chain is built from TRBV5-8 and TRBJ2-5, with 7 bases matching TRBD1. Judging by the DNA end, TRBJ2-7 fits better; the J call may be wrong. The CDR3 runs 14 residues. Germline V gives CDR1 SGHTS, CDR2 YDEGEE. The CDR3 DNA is TGTGCCAGCAGCTGGACCGGGACAGCGTACGAGCAGTACTTC. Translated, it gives CASSWTGTAYEQYF.

CDR3 coding DNA: TGTGCCAGCAGCCAGGACAGGGGGGATCATGGCTACACCTTC. Translating it yields CASSQDRGDHGYTF. The rearrangement joins TRBV5-4 to TRBJ1-2; 10 bases are shared with TRBD1. This CDR3 contains 14 residues. V was clipped by 4 bases and J by 6 bases; unmatched bases: 6. Per the germline V gene, CDR1 is SGHNT and CDR2 is YYREEE (reference sequence).

In DNA, the CDR3 is TGTGCCAGCAGCGCTAGTGGTGCGGGTGAGCAGTTCTTC. Its translation is CASSASGAGEQFF. V is TRBV11-3 and J is TRBJ2-1, with a weak D call TRBD2 (5 bases). The CDR3 runs 13 residues. V was trimmed by 5 bases and J by 9 bases, leaving 14 bases between them. Per the germline V gene, CDR1 is SGHNT and CDR2 is YENEEA. The full variable domain, rest sourced from reference TRBV11-3 and TRBJ2-1, is EAGVVQSPRYKIIEKKQPVAFWCNPISGHNTLYWYLQNLGQGPELLIRYENEEAVDDSQLPKDRFSAERLKGVDSTLKIQPAELGDSAVYLCASSASGAGEQFFGPGTRLTVL.

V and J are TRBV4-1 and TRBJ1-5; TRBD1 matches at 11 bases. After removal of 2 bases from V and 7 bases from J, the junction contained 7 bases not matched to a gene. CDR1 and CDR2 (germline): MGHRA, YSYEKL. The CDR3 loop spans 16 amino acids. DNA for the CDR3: TGCGCCAGCAGCCAATACCGGACAGGGGGCGGCCAGCCCCAGCATTTT. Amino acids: CASSQYRTGGGQPQHF.

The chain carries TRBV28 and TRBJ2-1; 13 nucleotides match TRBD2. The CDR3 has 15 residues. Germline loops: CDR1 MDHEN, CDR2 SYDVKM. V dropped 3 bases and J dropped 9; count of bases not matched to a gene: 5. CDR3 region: CASSFGLAGAGEQFF. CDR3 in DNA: TGTGCCAGCAGTTTCGGACTAGCGGGAGCGGGTGAGCAGTTCTTC. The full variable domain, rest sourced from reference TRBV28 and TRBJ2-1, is DVKVTQSSRYLVKRTGEKVFLECVQDMDHENMFWYRQDPGLGLRLIYFSYDVKMKEKGDIPEGYSVSREKKERFSLILESASTNQTSMYLCASSFGLAGAGEQFFGPGTRLTVL.

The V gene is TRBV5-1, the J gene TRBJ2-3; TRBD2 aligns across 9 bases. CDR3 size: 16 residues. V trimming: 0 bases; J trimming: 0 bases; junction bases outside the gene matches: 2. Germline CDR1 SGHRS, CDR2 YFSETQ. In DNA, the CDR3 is TGCGCCAGCAGCTTGGGGACTAGCGCAAGCACAGATACGCAGTATTTT. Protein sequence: CASSLGTSASTDTQYF.

The CDR3 loop is CASLGQEDTEAFF. The DNA for the CDR3 is TGTGCCAGCCTGGGACAGGAGGACACTGAAGCTTTCTTT. The chain uses TRBV6-5 and TRBJ1-1; TRBD1 aligns across 8 bases. The CDR3 runs to 13 residues. Germline V CDR1 and CDR2: MNHEY, SVGAGI. V gave up 8 bases and J gave up 3 bases; unmatched junction bases: 5.

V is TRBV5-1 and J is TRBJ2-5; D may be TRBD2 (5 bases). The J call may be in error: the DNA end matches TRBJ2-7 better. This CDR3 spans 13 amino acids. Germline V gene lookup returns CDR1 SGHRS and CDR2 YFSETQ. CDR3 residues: CASSFGLTYEQYF. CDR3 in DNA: TGCGCCAGCAGCTTCGGACTTACCTACGAGCAGTACTTC.

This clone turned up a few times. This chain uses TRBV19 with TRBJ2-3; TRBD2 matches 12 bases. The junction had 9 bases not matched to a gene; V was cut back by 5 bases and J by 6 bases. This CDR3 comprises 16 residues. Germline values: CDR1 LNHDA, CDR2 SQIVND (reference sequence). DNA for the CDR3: TGTGCCAGTAGTCCACGGACTAGCGGGACGGTGGATACGCAGTATTTT. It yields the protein CASSPRTSGTVDTQYF.

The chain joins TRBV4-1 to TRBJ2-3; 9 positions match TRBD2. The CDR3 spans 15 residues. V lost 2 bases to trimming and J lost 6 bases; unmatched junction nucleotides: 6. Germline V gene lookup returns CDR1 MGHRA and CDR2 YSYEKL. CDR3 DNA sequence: TGCGCCAGCAGCCAATGGGGAAGCGGGAGGGATACGCAGTATTTT. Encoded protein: CASSQWGSGRDTQYF.

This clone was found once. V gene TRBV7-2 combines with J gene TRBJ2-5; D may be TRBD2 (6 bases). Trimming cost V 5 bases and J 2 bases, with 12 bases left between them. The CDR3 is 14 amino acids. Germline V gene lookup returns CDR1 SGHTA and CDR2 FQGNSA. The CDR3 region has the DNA TGTGCCAGCAGCCAGGGAGGCAGACAAGAGACCCAGTACTTC. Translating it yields CASSQGGRQETQYF.

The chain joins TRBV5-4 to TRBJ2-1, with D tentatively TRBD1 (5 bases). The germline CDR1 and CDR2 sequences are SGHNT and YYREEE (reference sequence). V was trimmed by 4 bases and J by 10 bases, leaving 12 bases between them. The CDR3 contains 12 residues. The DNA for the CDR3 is TGTGCCAGCAGCCACCCAGGGTCAGAGCAGTTCTTC. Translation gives CASSHPGSEQFF.

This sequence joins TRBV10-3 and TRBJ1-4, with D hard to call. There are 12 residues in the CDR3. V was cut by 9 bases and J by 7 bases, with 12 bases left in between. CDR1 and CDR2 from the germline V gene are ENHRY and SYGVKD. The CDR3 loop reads CAMAAGGEKLFF. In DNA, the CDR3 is TGTGCCATGGCAGCCGGAGGTGAAAAACTGTTTTTT.

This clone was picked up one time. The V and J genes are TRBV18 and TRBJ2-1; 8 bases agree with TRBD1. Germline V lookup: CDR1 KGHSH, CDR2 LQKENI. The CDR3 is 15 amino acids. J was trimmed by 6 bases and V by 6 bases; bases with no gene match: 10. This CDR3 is CASSTRQGSGNEQFF. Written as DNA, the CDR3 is TGTGCCAGCTCCACACGACAGGGGAGTGGCAATGAGCAGTTCTTC.

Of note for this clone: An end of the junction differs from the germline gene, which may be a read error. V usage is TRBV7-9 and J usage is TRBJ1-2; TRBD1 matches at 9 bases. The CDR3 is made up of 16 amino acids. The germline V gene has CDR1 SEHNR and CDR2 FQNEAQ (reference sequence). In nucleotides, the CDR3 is TGTTCCAGCAGCTTCCGTCCGGGACAGGGCGGCTATGGCTACACCTTC. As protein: CSSSFRPGQGGYGYTF. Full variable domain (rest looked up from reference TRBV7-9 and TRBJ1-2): DTGVSQNPRHKITKRGQNVTFRCDPISEHNRLYWYRQTLGQGPEFLTYFQNEAQLEKSRLLSDRFSAERPKGSFSTLEIQRTEQGDSAMYLCSSSFRPGQGGYGYTFGSGTRLTVV.

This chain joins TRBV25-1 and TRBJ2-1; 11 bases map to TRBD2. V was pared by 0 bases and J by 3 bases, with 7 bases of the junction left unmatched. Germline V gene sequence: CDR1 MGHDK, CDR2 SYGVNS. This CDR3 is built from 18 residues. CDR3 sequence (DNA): TGTGCCAGCAGTGAATACGGGATAGCGGGAGGGGGCTACAATGAGCAGTTCTTC. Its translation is CASSEYGIAGGGYNEQFF. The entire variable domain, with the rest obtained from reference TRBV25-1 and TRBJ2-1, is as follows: EADIYQTPRYLVIGTGKKITLECSQTMGHDKMYWYQQDPGMELHLIHYSYGVNSTEKGDLSSESTVSRIRTEHFPLTLESARPSHTSQYLCASSEYGIAGGGYNEQFFGPGTRLTVL.

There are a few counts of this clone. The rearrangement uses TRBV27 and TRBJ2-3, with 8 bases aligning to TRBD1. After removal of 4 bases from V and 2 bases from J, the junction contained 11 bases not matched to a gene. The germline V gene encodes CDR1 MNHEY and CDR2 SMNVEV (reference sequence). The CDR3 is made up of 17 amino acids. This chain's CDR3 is CASSSRPTGGSTDTQYF. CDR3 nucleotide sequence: TGTGCCAGCAGTTCTCGACCTACAGGGGGGTCCACAGATACGCAGTATTTT.

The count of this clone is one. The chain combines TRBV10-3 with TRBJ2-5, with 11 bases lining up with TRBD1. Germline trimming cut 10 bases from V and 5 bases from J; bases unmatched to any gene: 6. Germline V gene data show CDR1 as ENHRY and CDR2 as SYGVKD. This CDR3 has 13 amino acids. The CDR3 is CATWDRGGETQYF. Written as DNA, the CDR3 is TGTGCCACCTGGGACAGGGGGGGTGAGACCCAGTACTTC.

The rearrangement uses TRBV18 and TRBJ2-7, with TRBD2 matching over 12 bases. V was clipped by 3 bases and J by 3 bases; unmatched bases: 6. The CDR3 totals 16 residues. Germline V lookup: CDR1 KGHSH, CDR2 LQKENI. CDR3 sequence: CASSPTGLAGRYEQYF. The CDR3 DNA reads TGTGCCAGCTCACCGACGGGACTAGCGGGCCGCTACGAGCAGTACTTC. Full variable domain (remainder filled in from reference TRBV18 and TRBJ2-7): NAGVMQNPRHLVRRRGQEARLRCSPMKGHSHVYWYRQLPEEGLKFMVYLQKENIIDESGMPKERFSAEFPKEGPSILRIQQVVRGDSAAYFCASSPTGLAGRYEQYFGPGTRLTVT.

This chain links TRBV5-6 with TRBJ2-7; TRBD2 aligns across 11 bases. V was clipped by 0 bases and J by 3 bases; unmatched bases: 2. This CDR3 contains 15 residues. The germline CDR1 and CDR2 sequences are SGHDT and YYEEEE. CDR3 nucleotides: TGTGCCAGCAGCTTGGGACTAGCGGGGTTCTACGAGCAGTACTTC. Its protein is CASSLGLAGFYEQYF. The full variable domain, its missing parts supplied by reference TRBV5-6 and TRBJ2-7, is DAGVTQSPTHLIKTRGQQVTLRCSPKSGHDTVSWYQQALGQGPQFIFQYYEEEERQRGNFPDRFSGHQFPNYSSELNVNALLLGDSALYLCASSLGLAGFYEQYFGPGTRLTVT.